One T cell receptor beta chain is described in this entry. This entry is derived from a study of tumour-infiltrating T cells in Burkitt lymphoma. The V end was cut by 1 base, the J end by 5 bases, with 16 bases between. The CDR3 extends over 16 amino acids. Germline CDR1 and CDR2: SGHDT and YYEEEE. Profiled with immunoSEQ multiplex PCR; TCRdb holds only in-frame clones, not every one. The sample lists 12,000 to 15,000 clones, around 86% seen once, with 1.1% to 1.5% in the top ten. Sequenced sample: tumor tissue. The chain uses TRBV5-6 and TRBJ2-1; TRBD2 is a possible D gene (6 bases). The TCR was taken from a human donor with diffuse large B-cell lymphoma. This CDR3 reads CASSLYFRDSNNEQFF. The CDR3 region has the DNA TGTGCCAGCAGCTTGTATTTTCGGGACTCTAACAATGAGCAGTTCTTC.